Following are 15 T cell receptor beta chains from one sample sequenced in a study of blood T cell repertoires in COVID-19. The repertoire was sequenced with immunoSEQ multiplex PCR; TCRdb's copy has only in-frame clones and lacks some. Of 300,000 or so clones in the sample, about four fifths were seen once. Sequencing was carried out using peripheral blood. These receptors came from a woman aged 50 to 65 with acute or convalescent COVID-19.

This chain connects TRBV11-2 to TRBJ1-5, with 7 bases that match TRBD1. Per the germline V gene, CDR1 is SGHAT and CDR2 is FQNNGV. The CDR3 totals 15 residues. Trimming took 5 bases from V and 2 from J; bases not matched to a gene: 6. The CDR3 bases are TGTGCCAGCAGCATTGGGACAGTCGGCAATCAGCCCCAGCATTTT. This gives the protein CASSIGTVGNQPQHF.

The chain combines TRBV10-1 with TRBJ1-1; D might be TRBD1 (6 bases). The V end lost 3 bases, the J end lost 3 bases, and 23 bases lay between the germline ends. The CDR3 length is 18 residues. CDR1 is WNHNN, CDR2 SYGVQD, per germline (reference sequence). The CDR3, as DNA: TGCGCCAGCAGTGACCCTCCTGAAACAGGGACGGTGGACACTGAAGCTTTCTTT. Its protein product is CASSDPPETGTVDTEAFF.

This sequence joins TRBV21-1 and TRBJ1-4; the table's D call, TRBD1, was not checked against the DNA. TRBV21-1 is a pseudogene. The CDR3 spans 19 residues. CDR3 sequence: CASSKGGQRDCATNEKLFF. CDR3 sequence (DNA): TGTGCCAGCAGCAAAGGGGGACAGAGGGATTGTGCAACTAATGAAAAACTGTTTTTT.

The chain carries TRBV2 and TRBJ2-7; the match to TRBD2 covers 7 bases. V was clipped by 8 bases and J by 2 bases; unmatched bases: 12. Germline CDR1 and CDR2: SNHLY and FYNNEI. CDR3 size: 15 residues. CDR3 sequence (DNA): TGTGCCAGCGGGGTCGTCCCGGGGGGAACCTACGAGCAGTACGTC. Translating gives CASGVVPGGTYEQYV.

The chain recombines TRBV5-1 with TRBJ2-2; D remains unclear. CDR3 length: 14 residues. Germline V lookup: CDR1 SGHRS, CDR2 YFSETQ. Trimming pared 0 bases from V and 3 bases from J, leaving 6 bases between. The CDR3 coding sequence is TGCGCCAGCAGCTTGGGACTCGACACCGGGGAGCTGTTTTTT. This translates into CASSLGLDTGELFF.

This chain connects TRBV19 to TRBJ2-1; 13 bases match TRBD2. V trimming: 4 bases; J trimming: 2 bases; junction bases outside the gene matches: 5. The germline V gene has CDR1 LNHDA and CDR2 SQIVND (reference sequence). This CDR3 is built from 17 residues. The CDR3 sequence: CASSNEGLAGAYNEQFF. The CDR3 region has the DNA TGTGCCAGTAGTAATGAAGGACTAGCGGGAGCCTACAATGAGCAGTTCTTC. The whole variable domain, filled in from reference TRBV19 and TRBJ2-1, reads DGGITQSPKYLFRKEGQNVTLSCEQNLNHDAMYWYRQDPGQGLRLIYYSQIVNDFQKGDIAEGYSVSREKKESFPLTVTSAQKNPTAFYLCASSNEGLAGAYNEQFFGPGTRLTVL.

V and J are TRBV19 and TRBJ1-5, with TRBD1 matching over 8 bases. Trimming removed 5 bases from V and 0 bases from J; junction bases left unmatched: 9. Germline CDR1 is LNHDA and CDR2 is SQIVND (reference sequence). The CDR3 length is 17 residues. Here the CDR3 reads CASSAGTGDFSNQPQHF. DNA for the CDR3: TGTGCCAGTAGTGCCGGGACAGGTGATTTTAGCAATCAGCCCCAGCATTTT.

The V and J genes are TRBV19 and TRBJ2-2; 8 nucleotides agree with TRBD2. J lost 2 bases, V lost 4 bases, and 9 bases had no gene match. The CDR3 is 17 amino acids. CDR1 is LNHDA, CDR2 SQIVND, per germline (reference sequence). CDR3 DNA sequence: TGTGCCAGTAGTAACGGGACTAGGGTTCTCAACACCGGGGAGCTGTTTTTT. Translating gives CASSNGTRVLNTGELFF.

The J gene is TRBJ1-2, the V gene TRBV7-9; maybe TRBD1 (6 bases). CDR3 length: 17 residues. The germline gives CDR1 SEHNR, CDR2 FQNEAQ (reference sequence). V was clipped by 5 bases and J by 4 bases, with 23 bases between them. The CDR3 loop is CASSPRLLGRGSYGYTF. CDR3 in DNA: TGTGCCAGCAGCCCGCGCCTACTTGGCAGGGGTAGCTATGGCTACACCTTC.

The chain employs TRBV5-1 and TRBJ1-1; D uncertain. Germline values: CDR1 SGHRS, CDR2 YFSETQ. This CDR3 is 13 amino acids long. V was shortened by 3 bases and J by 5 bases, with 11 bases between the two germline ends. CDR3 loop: CASSYTMVTEAFF. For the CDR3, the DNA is TGCGCCAGCAGCTACACCATGGTGACTGAAGCTTTCTTT.

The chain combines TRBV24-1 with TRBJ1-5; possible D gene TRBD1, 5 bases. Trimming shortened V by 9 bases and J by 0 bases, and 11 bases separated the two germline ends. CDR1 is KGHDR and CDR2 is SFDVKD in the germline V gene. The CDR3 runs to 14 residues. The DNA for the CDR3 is TGTGCCACCGGCGGGGGGGGTAGCAATCAGCCCCAGCATTTT. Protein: CATGGGGSNQPQHF.

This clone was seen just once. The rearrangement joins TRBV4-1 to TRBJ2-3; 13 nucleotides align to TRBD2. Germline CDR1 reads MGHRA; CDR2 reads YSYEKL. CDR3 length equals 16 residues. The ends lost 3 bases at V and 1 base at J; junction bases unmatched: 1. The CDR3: CASSQGLAGRTDTQYF. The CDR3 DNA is TGCGCCAGCAGCCAGGGACTAGCGGGGCGCACAGATACGCAGTATTTT.

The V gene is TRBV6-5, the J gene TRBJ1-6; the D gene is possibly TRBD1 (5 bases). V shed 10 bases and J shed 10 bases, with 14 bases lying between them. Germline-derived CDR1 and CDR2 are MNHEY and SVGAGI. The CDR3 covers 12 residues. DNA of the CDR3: TGTGCCACGACCAACCGGGGGTCACCCCTCCACTTT. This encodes CATTNRGSPLHF.

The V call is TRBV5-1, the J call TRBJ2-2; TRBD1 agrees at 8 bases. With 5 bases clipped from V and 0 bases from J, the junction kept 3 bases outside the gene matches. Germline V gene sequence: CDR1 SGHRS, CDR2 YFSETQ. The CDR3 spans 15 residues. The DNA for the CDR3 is TGCGCCAGCAGGGGACAGGATACGAACACCGGGGAGCTGTTTTTT. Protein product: CASRGQDTNTGELFF.

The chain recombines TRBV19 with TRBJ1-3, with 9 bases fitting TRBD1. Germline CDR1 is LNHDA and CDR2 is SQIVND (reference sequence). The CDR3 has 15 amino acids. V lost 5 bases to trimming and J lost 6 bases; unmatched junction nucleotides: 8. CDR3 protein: CASSSPRTGVNTIYF. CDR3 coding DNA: TGTGCCAGTAGTTCGCCCCGGACAGGGGTAAACACCATATATTTT.